This is a list of T cell receptor beta chains from one sample in a study of radiation and T cells in renal cell carcinoma. Some clones are missing from TCRdb's copy, which holds only in-frame ones; the method was immunoSEQ multiplex PCR. The sample shows 130,000 to 150,000 clones, nearly 90% of them seen only once. This sample comprised blood, obtained from a patient whose treatment included radiotherapy and nephrectomy. Receptor source: a woman in her fifties or sixties with renal cell carcinoma. Each CDR3 is given with its conserved first and last residue. The D gene is left open where the match is weak. Only some rows state a clone size, as once, few, many or a class for expanded clones.

d_call	v_call	j_call	cdr3_length	clone_size	cdr3_aa	cdr3_nt
NA	TRBV11-2	TRBJ1-4	15	NA	CASSLIWEGNEKLFF	TGTGCCAGCAGCTTAATTTGGGAGGGTAATGAAAAACTGTTTTTT
TRBD1	TRBV7-8	TRBJ2-2	16	NA	CASSLAGTANTGELFF	TGTGCCAGCAGCTTAGCCGGGACAGCGAACACCGGGGAGCTGTTTTTT
NA	TRBV5-6	TRBJ1-1	15	NA	CASSWDRSADTEAFF	TGTGCCAGCAGCTGGGACCGAAGTGCGGACACTGAAGCTTTCTTT
NA	TRBV9	TRBJ2-7	15	few	CASSVGVGEPTEQYF	TGTGCCAGCAGCGTAGGGGTGGGGGAGCCAACCGAGCAGTACTTC
TRBD2	TRBV2	TRBJ2-7	18	few	CASNFQGSSGGLPYEQYF	TGTGCCAGCAATTTTCAGGGCAGCAGCGGGGGATTACCCTACGAGCAGTACTTC
NA	TRBV9	TRBJ1-1	13	NA	CASSVDSNTEAFF	TGTGCCAGCAGCGTCGACAGTAACACTGAAGCTTTCTTT
NA	TRBV5-5	TRBJ1-2	15	once	CASSLGRAPNYGYTF	TGTGCCAGCAGCTTGGGTAGGGCCCCTAACTATGGCTACACCTTC
TRBD1	TRBV18	TRBJ1-1	17	NA	CASSPSTGGVINTEAFF	TGTGCCAGCTCACCTTCGACAGGGGGCGTTATCAACACTGAAGCTTTCTTT
TRBD2	TRBV7-6	TRBJ2-2	16	NA	CASSLSGGGGRGELFF	TGTGCCAGCAGCTTAAGTGGAGGCGGGGGTCGCGGGGAGCTGTTTTTT
NA	TRBV2	TRBJ1-1	17	once	CASSEALTGPMNTEAFF	TGTGCCAGCAGTGAAGCGCTTACAGGACCCATGAACACTGAAGCTTTCTTT
NA	TRBV6-5	TRBJ1-1	13	NA	CASSTTGVTEAFF	TGTGCCAGCAGTACAACGGGAGTAACTGAAGCTTTCTTT